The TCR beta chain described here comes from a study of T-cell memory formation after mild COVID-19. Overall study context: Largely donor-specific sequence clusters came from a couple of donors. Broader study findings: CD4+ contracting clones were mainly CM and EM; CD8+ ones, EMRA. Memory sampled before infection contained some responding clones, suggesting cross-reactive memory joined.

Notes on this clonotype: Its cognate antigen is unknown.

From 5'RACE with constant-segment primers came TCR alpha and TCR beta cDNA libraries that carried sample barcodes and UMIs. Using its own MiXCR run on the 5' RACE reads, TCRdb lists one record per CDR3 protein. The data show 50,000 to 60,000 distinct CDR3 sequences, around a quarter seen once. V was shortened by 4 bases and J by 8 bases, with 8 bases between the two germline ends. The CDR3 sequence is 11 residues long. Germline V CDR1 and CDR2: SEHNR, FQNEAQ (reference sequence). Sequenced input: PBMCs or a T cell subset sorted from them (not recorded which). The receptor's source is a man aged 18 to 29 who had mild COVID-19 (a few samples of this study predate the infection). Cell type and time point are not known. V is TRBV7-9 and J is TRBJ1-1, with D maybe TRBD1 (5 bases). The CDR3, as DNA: TGTGCCAGCAGCTGGGGGGGGGAAGCTTTCTTT. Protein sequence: CASSWGGEAFF.